This TCR beta chain was identified in a study of shared clonotypes between healthy human individuals (dated by TCRdb to 2020 to 2021). Concerning the study at large: The cohort comprised a couple of women and a few men aged 18 to 49 years. For each donor, CD4 naive and CD4 memory were each given three plates, CD8 naive was given two plates, and CD8 memory was given one plate. Between about 0.85 and 8.9 billion PBMCs per donor were obtained by leukapheresis. To estimate repertoire size and how much clonotypes are shared between individuals, the study performed deep sequencing of blood TCR repertoires from 4 to 6 healthy adults. To increase sequencing depth and limit assay-specific biases, different laboratories used diverse techniques to prepare libraries and sequence TCR repertoires. Results and caveats for the whole study, not just this receptor: Sampling was restricted to blood, and TCR repertoires in tissue are likely to differ from TCR repertoires in blood. Around 5% of naive CD4, roughly 3.5% of naive CD8, around 2.3% of memory CD4, and around 0.4% of memory CD8 clonotypes were shared across four donors. Even with the large sequencing depth, rarefaction of the sorted-subset datasets indicated that sequencing was incomplete. Based on pairwise subsampling, the degree of clonotype sharing among donors was expected to be affected by sequencing depth. Because the study included a small number of donors, the genetic and exposure-history diversity represented was limited. Estimated clonotype richness was generally larger for naive than for memory subsets. Higher generation probabilities were observed for clonotypes shared by all four sorted-subset donors than for non-shared clonotypes.

TCR CDR3 regions were amplified from genomic DNA by multiplex PCR using the deep immunoSEQ assay. Genomic DNA extracted from each cell subset was distributed evenly over all wells of several immunoSEQ 96-well plates, and each plate served as one replicate. Each replicate PCR for sorted subsets received about 220 ng genomic DNA, equal to roughly 30,000 T cell genomes. The purified libraries were quantified using a Qubit 3.0 fluorometer, sized with a Bioanalyzer 2100, and then quantified again using the KAPA Library Quantification kit. Every immunoSEQ 96-well plate was sequenced on a separate single-read 150-cycle Illumina NextSeq 550 flow cell. Turning to the authors' computational methods: The immunoSEQ output contained only junctional sequences without quality scores, so filtering could not match that applied to full-length reads. To assign V/J genes and CDR3, sequences were annotated against IMGT germline references using PyIR, a Python wrapper for IgBLAST v1.9. Any read was removed if the V/J assignment was weak (E-value above 1e-6), the CDR3 was missing, or the read contained stop codons, out-of-frame junctions, or ambiguous translated residues. V3J clonotypes were defined as sequences sharing the same inferred V gene, J gene, and CDR3 amino acid sequence. Percentage overlap between repertoires was calculated by dividing the number of shared unique clonotypes by the size of the smaller repertoire. Repertoire richness was assessed with RTK rarefaction, the Chao1 estimator, and Recon v2.1 estimates of unobserved clonotypes. For all TCRbeta clonotypes obtained by the gDNA method from four donors, generation probabilities were computed with OLGA. Not all clones reach the TCRdb copy of this immuneACCESS table, which keeps in-frame sequences only. Checked studies attribute under half of the gap to unresolved V genes and leave the rest unexplained. Clone size and V and J calls were adopted from that table, with D and trimming inferred from the DNA. Here the sample has some 2.1 million clones; roughly 94% occur a single time. Under 0.15% of the sample goes to the ten largest clones.

On this clone itself: The antigen it binds to is not known. No base quality values were provided; no much bigger clone lies one nucleotide off.

The donors were healthy, HIV-negative adults who had no recently reported acute infections or vaccinations. Every donor was a Caucasian adult residing in Nashville, Tennessee, USA. CD4+ T cells were enriched by magnetic negative selection; naive cells were then positively selected on CD45RA, and the negative fraction formed the memory subset. Blood was collected by leukapheresis, and PBMCs were isolated by Ficoll-Histopaque density gradient centrifugation and then cryopreserved in liquid nitrogen vapor phase. Purity and quantity of every magnetically sorted T cell population were checked by analytical flow cytometry. Genomic DNA was isolated from every sorted fraction and measured by UV absorbance on a Nanodrop 2000c. V was cut back by 5 bases and J by 1 base, leaving a gap of 12 bases between them. The CDR3 runs 13 amino acids, cysteine and phenylalanine included. Only the CDR3 portion is preserved as DNA: 39 bases, with reading frame beginning at the first base. CDR1 GTSNPN and CDR2 SVGIG were looked up in the germline V gene (reference sequence).

The sequence was collected from a man aged 18 to 30 in good health. Recombination linked TRBV30 to TRBJ2-7; the D region may be TRBD1 or TRBD2, each matching 5 bases equally. Sequencing was carried out using naive CD4+ T cells sorted from blood. The sample's cell subset or site label, decoded: CD45RA+ positively selected. The DNA sequence is TGTGCCTGGGCCACGGGGCGTTCCTACGAGCAGTACTTC. It is translated as CAWATGRSYEQYF. Full variable domain (CDR3 extended with the reference TRBV30 and TRBJ2-7 proteins): SQTIHQWPATLVQPVGSPLSLECTVEGTSNPNLYWYRQAAGRGLQLLFYSVGIGQISSEVPQNLSASRPQDRQFILSSKKLLLSDSGFYLCAWATGRSYEQYFGPGTRLTVT.